Included here is one T cell receptor (beta chain) sequence, with context. What it binds is unknown. Libraries were prepared by immunoSEQ multiplex PCR; TCRdb keeps only in-frame clonotypes and omits some of them. Here the sample spans hundreds of thousands of clones, about 91% being singletons. This entry belongs to a study of shared clonotypes between healthy human individuals. Study-level results: For naive CD4 cells, approximately 5% of clonotypes were shared across four donors.

Positively selected for CCR7, the CD45RO-negative cells used as naive CD8 cells excluded terminally differentiated effector memory CD45RA+ cells. Sequencing was carried out using naive CD8+ T cells sorted from blood. This receptor was taken from a man in his thirties or forties in good health.

The CDR3 DNA follows: TGTGCCAGCAGCTCGCGAGAGCCGGGAGAGCGGACTGAAGCTTTCTTT. Translating gives CASSSREPGERTEAFF. V gene TRBV5-8 combines with J gene TRBJ1-1; D uncertain. Trimming stripped 3 bases from V and 5 bases from J, with 20 bases between. The germline gives CDR1 SGHTS, CDR2 YDEGEE. This CDR3 region has 16 residues. The full variable domain, in which reference TRBV5-8 and TRBJ1-1 provide the parts outside the CDR3, is EAGVTQSPTHLIKTRGQQATLRCSPISGHTSVYWYQQALGLGLQFLLWYDEGEERNRGNFPPRFSGRQFPNYSSELNVNALELEDSALYLCASSSREPGERTEAFFGQGTRLTVV.